This T cell receptor beta chain was profiled in a study of cytomegalovirus exposure and HLA in healthy donors. The count of this clone is one. Looked up from germline, CDR1 is KGHSH and CDR2 is LQKENI. V dropped 3 bases and J dropped 6 bases, with 19 bases sitting between them. CDR3 size: 16 residues. The PCR employed 60 Vbeta primers together with 13 Jbeta primers. The method was immunoSEQ multiplex PCR; TCRdb's version includes in-frame clones alone and lacks a portion of them. The sample holds 95,000 to 150,000 clones, less than 90% seen once. Sequenced input: PBMCs. This chain connects TRBV18 to TRBJ2-3; D is undetermined. The clonotype originates from a man between 18 and 35 years old in good health and CMV-seropositive. CDR3 residues: CASSPWRSGPTDTQYF. Written as DNA, the CDR3 is TGTGCCAGCTCACCCTGGAGATCCGGCCCGACGGATACGCAGTATTTT.